The 18 T cell receptor beta chains below all came from one sample that was sequenced in a study of blood T cell repertoires in COVID-19. Measured with immunoSEQ multiplex PCR; TCRdb has only the in-frame clones, and not every one. Among fewer than 350,000 clones listed, about 86% were seen once. Sequencing was carried out using peripheral blood. All receptors come from a woman in her thirties who had recovered from COVID-19.

V and J are TRBV28 and TRBJ2-1; maybe TRBD2 (6 bases). The V gene's germline CDR1 is MDHEN and CDR2 SYDVKM. The CDR3 length is 15 residues. V lost 7 bases, J lost 0 bases, and 13 bases lay in between. CDR3 in DNA: TGTGCCAGCAACATAGCGGAGCACTCCTACAATGAGCAGTTCTTC. Translated: CASNIAEHSYNEQFF.

The chain has TRBV19 and TRBJ2-5; 8 bases fit TRBD1. After removal of 5 bases from V and 4 bases from J, the junction contained 9 bases not matched to a gene. This CDR3 comprises 15 residues. Germline CDR1 reads LNHDA; CDR2 reads SQIVND (reference sequence). CDR3 sequence reads: CASSWSGGSIETQYF. In DNA, the CDR3 is TGTGCCAGTAGTTGGTCAGGGGGCTCGATAGAGACCCAGTACTTC.

This chain joins TRBV18 and TRBJ1-1, with D hard to call. Trimming cost V 6 bases and J 1 base, with 9 bases left between them. The CDR3 covers 13 residues. CDR1 KGHSH and CDR2 LQKENI come from the germline V gene. The CDR3 protein is CASSDGGNTEAFF. For the CDR3, the DNA is TGTGCCAGCTCGGACGGAGGGAACACTGAAGCTTTCTTT.

The rearrangement uses TRBV7-9 and TRBJ2-2; the D gene is possibly TRBD1 (6 bases). In germline, CDR1 is SEHNR, CDR2 FQNEAQ (reference sequence). CDR3 length: 16 amino acids. V shed 3 bases and J shed 6 bases, with 17 bases lying between them. The CDR3 spells CASSLGQWSNAGELFF. As DNA, the CDR3 is TGTGCCAGCAGCTTGGGACAATGGAGTAACGCCGGGGAGCTGTTTTTT.

The chain combines TRBV6-5 with TRBJ2-7; 9 bases match TRBD1. V shed 6 bases and J 4 bases; nucleotides not matched to a gene: 10. This CDR3 is built from 15 residues. Germline CDR1 and CDR2: MNHEY and SVGAGI. The CDR3 DNA is TGTGCCAGCAGCGCTACCCTGGACAGGGGTTACGAGCAGTACTTC. Translated, it gives CASSATLDRGYEQYF.

V usage is TRBV5-1 and J usage is TRBJ2-6; 7 bases are a match to TRBD1. Germline V gives CDR1 SGHRS, CDR2 YFSETQ. Germline trimming cut 4 bases from V and 2 bases from J; bases unmatched to any gene: 3. CDR3 length: 15 residues. CDR3 nucleotide sequence: TGCGCCAGCAGCGTCACAGGGGCTGGGGCCAACGTCCTGACTTTC. Amino acid sequence: CASSVTGAGANVLTF.

CDR3 protein: CASSQMTGVKADYGYTF. For the CDR3, the DNA is TGTGCCAGCAGCCAGATGACAGGGGTGAAGGCTGACTATGGCTACACCTTC. The rearrangement joins TRBV7-6 to TRBJ1-2; 8 bases match TRBD1. From germline, CDR1 is SGHVS and CDR2 FNYEAQ. The CDR3 has 17 residues. Unmatched junction bases numbered 14, after V lost 5 bases and J lost 3 bases.

As to this clone: This sample also contains other DNA sequences that code for the same CDR3. This CDR3 reads CASSLLQGPYEQYF. The DNA for the CDR3 is TGTGCCAGCAGCTTGCTCCAGGGTCCCTACGAGCAGTACTTC. The chain couples TRBV7-3 to TRBJ2-7; tentatively, D is TRBD1 (5 bases). CDR1 is SGHTA and CDR2 is FQGTGA in the germline V gene. The V end lost 3 bases, the J end lost 2 bases, and 11 bases lay between the germline ends. The CDR3 loop spans 14 amino acids.

CDR3 amino acids: CASSQRGAHYEQYF. CDR3 in DNA: TGTGCCAGCAGTCAGCGGGGGGCTCACTACGAGCAGTACTTC. This chain joins TRBV27 and TRBJ2-7; the match to TRBD2 covers 9 bases. This CDR3 is 14 amino acids long. Germline CDR1 MNHEY, CDR2 SMNVEV (reference sequence). Unmatched junction bases numbered 5, after V lost 5 bases and J lost 3 bases.

The chain couples TRBV2 to TRBJ2-7; TRBD2 aligns across 11 bases. J lost 4 bases, V lost 6 bases, and 14 bases had no gene match. Germline assignment: CDR1 SNHLY and CDR2 FYNNEI. The CDR3 spans 17 residues. CDR3 nucleotides: TGTGCCAGCAGGATAACTAGCGGGGGCTATAATGATTACGAGCAGTACTTC. This codes for CASRITSGGYNDYEQYF.

The rearrangement uses TRBV21-1 and TRBJ1-6; the table assigns TRBD1, which was not confirmed against the DNA. TRBV21-1 is an annotated pseudogene. This CDR3 contains 14 residues. The CDR3 region has the DNA TGTGCCAGCAAAAGGACAGGGTTTAATTCACCCCTCCACTTT. It codes for CASKRTGFNSPLHF.

V gene TRBV5-8 combines with J gene TRBJ2-5, with D possibly matching TRBD1 (5 bases). Germline CDR1 SGHTS, CDR2 YDEGEE. Trimming took off 1 base at V and 5 bases at J, with 12 bases between the two ends. The CDR3 loop spans 14 amino acids. DNA of the CDR3: TGTGCCAGCAGCTTGCCCCTCAGGGCGGAGACCCAGTACTTC. Protein product: CASSLPLRAETQYF.

This clone came up a few times. The chain recombines TRBV30 with TRBJ1-3; no definite D call. V lost 0 bases to trimming and J lost 2 bases, with 5 bases between them. Germline V gene lookup returns CDR1 GTSNPN and CDR2 SVGIG (reference sequence). The CDR3 runs 13 residues. In DNA, the CDR3 is TGTGCCTGGAGTGTACAGCCTGGAAACACCATATATTTT. It yields the protein CAWSVQPGNTIYF. Using reference TRBV30 and TRBJ1-3 for the parts outside the CDR3, the full variable domain is SQTIHQWPATLVQPVGSPLSLECTVEGTSNPNLYWYRQAAGRGLQLLFYSVGIGQISSEVPQNLSASRPQDRQFILSSKKLLLSDSGFYLCAWSVQPGNTIYFGEGSWLTVV.

The chain links TRBV5-4 to TRBJ2-1; 9 positions match TRBD2. Germline values: CDR1 SGHNT, CDR2 YYREEE (reference sequence). The CDR3 has 20 amino acids. The V and J ends lost 0 bases and 1 base, in that order; junction bases with no gene match: 14. The CDR3: CASSLAGGLAQLLSYNEQFF. CDR3 sequence (DNA): TGTGCCAGCAGCTTGGCGGGGGGACTAGCTCAGCTCCTATCCTACAATGAGCAGTTCTTC.

The chain employs TRBV30 and TRBJ1-2, with D unclear. The CDR3 spans 14 residues. V was pared by 0 bases and J by 8 bases, with 16 bases between. Germline V gene lookup returns CDR1 GTSNPN and CDR2 SVGIG (reference sequence). CDR3 sequence (DNA): TGTGCCTGGAGTGTACTCCGTAGCCGGCGGGGCTACACCTTC. Residues: CAWSVLRSRRGYTF.

The rearrangement joins TRBV27 to TRBJ1-6; D is undetermined. The CDR3 loop spans 14 amino acids. Trimming took 3 bases from V and 2 from J, leaving 5 bases between them. Germline CDR1 reads MNHEY; CDR2 reads SMNVEV (reference sequence). The CDR3 region has the DNA TGTGCCAGCAGTTTCTCCGCCTATAATTCACCCCTCCACTTT. The encoded protein is CASSFSAYNSPLHF.

Written as DNA, the CDR3 is TGCGCCAGCAGCCAGGGGAGCTCCTATAATTCACCCCTCCACTTT. Translation: CASSQGSSYNSPLHF. This sequence joins TRBV4-3 and TRBJ1-6; D gene uncertain. CDR3 length: 15 residues. Trimming left V 3 bases short and J 0 bases short, with 6 bases between. The germline V gene has CDR1 LGHNA and CDR2 YSLEER.

V usage is TRBV11-2 and J usage is TRBJ2-2; 7 nucleotides align to TRBD2. There are 13 residues in the CDR3. Per the germline V gene, CDR1 is SGHAT and CDR2 is FQNNGV. V shed 8 bases, J shed 6 bases, and the junction held 6 bases outside the gene matches. The CDR3 is CASLGLVAGELFF. The CDR3 nucleotides read TGTGCCAGCCTAGGACTAGTAGCCGGGGAGCTGTTTTTT.